The 31 T cell receptor beta chains below come from one sample, sequenced in a study of radiation and T cells in renal cell carcinoma. Time point reported: baseline pretreatment blood. As for treatment: 15 Gy SBRT to primary tumor, nephrectomy 4 weeks later. Assay used: immunoSEQ multiplex PCR; TCRdb lists only in-frame clones, some missing. The sample lists about 150,000 clones, around 89% seen once, with 3.5% to 5% in the top ten. The material sequenced was blood, taken from a patient whose treatment included radiotherapy and nephrectomy. Source of these receptors: a woman in her seventies with renal cell carcinoma.

The chain is built from TRBV27 and TRBJ2-7; 9 bases match TRBD2. Germline loops: CDR1 MNHEY, CDR2 SMNVEV (reference sequence). Trimming removed 2 bases from V and 7 bases from J; junction bases left unmatched: 3. The CDR3 covers 13 residues. The CDR3 region has the DNA TGTGCCAGCAGTTTAGCGGGGGGGCAGGAGCAGTACTTC. Protein: CASSLAGGQEQYF.

The chain combines TRBV29-1 with TRBJ2-7, with 9 bases that match TRBD1. Losses at the gene ends were 7 bases for V and 3 bases for J; bases not matched to a gene: 4. CDR3 size: 12 residues. Germline CDR1 SQVTM, CDR2 ANQGSEA. This CDR3 is CSGRQGGYEQYF. The CDR3 DNA is TGCAGCGGACGACAGGGGGGCTACGAGCAGTACTTC.

The chain has TRBV27 and TRBJ1-6; unclear D gene. Germline V gene data show CDR1 as MNHEY and CDR2 as SMNVEV (reference sequence). This CDR3 spans 15 amino acids. V was shortened by 3 bases and J by 3 bases, with 9 bases between the two germline ends. The DNA of the CDR3 is TGTGCCAGCAGTTTCCTGGGCAGCTATAATTCACCCCTCCACTTT. Residues: CASSFLGSYNSPLHF.

V usage is TRBV13 and J usage is TRBJ2-7; 9 bases agree with TRBD1. The CDR3 totals 16 residues. CDR1 and CDR2 (germline): PRHDT, FYEKMQ (reference sequence). V lost 2 bases, J lost 2 bases, and 7 bases stayed unmatched. The CDR3 nucleotides are TGTGCCAGCAGCTTATCGGGACAGGGAGTCCCCTACGAGCAGTACTTC. It codes for CASSLSGQGVPYEQYF.

The chain employs TRBV28 and TRBJ2-7; TRBD1 is a possible D gene (6 bases). This CDR3 spans 13 amino acids. Germline V gene lookup returns CDR1 MDHEN and CDR2 SYDVKM. Trimming took 6 bases from V and 2 from J, leaving 11 bases between them. As DNA, the CDR3 is TGTGCCAGCAGACTCACAGGGACCTACGAGCAGTACTTC. Translated, it gives CASRLTGTYEQYF.

The chain recombines TRBV11-3 with TRBJ2-7; possibly TRBD2 for D (6 bases). There are 12 residues in the CDR3. Trimming cost V 3 bases and J 5 bases, with 8 bases left between them. The germline V gene has CDR1 SGHNT and CDR2 YENEEA. Here the CDR3 DNA reads TGTGCCAGCAGCTTGGGGGGTCACGAGCAGTACTTC. Translating it yields CASSLGGHEQYF.

The chain couples TRBV10-3 to TRBJ2-6, with TRBD2 as a possible D gene (5 bases). The CDR3 spans 15 residues. Per germline, CDR1 ENHRY and CDR2 SYGVKD. Trimming removed 3 bases from V and 1 base from J, with 7 bases in between. The CDR3 nucleotides read TGTGCCATCAGTGAAGGAGGATCTGGGGCCAACGTCCTGACTTTC. The encoded protein is CAISEGGSGANVLTF.

The chain has TRBV10-3 and TRBJ2-7; no definite D call. CDR1 is ENHRY and CDR2 is SYGVKD in the germline V gene. V was shortened by 4 bases and J by 0 bases, with 10 bases between the two germline ends. The CDR3 consists of 14 residues. The chain's CDR3 is CAISGSRFSYEQYF. The CDR3 DNA reads TGTGCCATCAGTGGAAGTAGGTTCTCCTACGAGCAGTACTTC.

The rearrangement joins TRBV6-5 to TRBJ2-1; TRBD1 matches 9 bases. The CDR3 is 15 residues long. CDR1 is MNHEY and CDR2 is SVGAGI in the germline V gene. With 6 bases clipped from V and 7 bases from J, the junction kept 10 bases outside the gene matches. CDR3 sequence reads: CASRHVGTGRNEQFF. As DNA, the CDR3 is TGTGCCAGCAGGCACGTCGGGACAGGGCGGAATGAGCAGTTCTTC.

This clone has only one observation. The rearrangement joins TRBV5-1 to TRBJ2-7; 8 bases are a match to TRBD1. Germline CDR1 SGHRS, CDR2 YFSETQ. V lost 4 bases to trimming and J lost 3 bases; unmatched junction nucleotides: 3. The CDR3 runs 13 residues. The CDR3, as DNA: TGCGCCAGCAGCATCACAGGGGGCTACGAGCAGTACTTC. Residues: CASSITGGYEQYF.

The rearrangement uses TRBV6-1 and TRBJ1-3; D might be TRBD1 (5 bases). CDR3 length: 12 amino acids. V lost 1 base to trimming and J lost 8 bases, with 6 bases between them. Germline V gives CDR1 MNHNS, CDR2 SASEGT. The CDR3 is CASSEGGYTIYF. CDR3 DNA: TGTGCCAGCAGTGAAGGGGGCTACACCATATATTTT.

This chain connects TRBV4-2 to TRBJ1-6; 7 nucleotides align to TRBD1. V was pared by 1 base and J by 8 bases, with 5 bases of the junction left unmatched. The CDR3 spans 15 residues. Germline V gene sequence: CDR1 LGHNA, CDR2 YNFKEQ. Written as DNA, the CDR3 is TGTGCCAGCAGCCAAGGACAGGGCATGGATTCACCCCTCCACTTT. It specifies CASSQGQGMDSPLHF.

The chain uses TRBV5-4 and TRBJ2-5, with TRBD2 as a possible D gene (6 bases). The CDR3 runs 13 residues. The V gene lost 3 bases and the J gene lost 2 bases, with 8 bases spanning the gap. The germline CDR1 and CDR2 sequences are SGHNT and YYREEE (reference sequence). The CDR3 here is CASSWGLQETQYF. The DNA of the CDR3 is TGTGCCAGCAGCTGGGGACTTCAAGAGACCCAGTACTTC.

The J gene is TRBJ1-1, the V gene TRBV4-1; weak D call: TRBD1 (6 bases). Germline assignment: CDR1 MGHRA and CDR2 YSYEKL. The CDR3 has 15 amino acids. V dropped 2 bases and J dropped 2 bases, with 12 bases sitting between them. The CDR3, as DNA: TGCGCCAGCAGCCAACGGGACACCATAAACACTGAAGCTTTCTTT. Protein sequence: CASSQRDTINTEAFF.

The chain combines TRBV4-3 with TRBJ2-4; no reliable D call. Trimming took off 0 bases at V and 0 bases at J, with 9 bases between the two ends. CDR3 length equals 16 residues. Germline V CDR1 and CDR2: LGHNA, YSLEER. CDR3 protein: CASSQDSLLAKNIQYF. Written as DNA, the CDR3 is TGCGCCAGCAGCCAAGATAGCCTACTAGCCAAAAACATTCAGTACTTC.

The chain is built from TRBV7-2 and TRBJ2-7; no reliable D call. This CDR3 spans 14 amino acids. CDR1 is SGHTA and CDR2 is FQGNSA in the germline V gene. Trimming took off 5 bases at V and 3 bases at J, with 14 bases between the two ends. The CDR3 nucleotides read TGTGCCAGCAGCAACAACGAAAGATTCTACGAGCAGTACTTC. Its protein product is CASSNNERFYEQYF. Based on the CDR3 plus reference TRBV7-2 and TRBJ2-7, the full variable domain is GAGVSQSPSNKVTEKGKDVELRCDPISGHTALYWYRQSLGQGLEFLIYFQGNSAPDKSGLPSDRFSAERTGGSVSTLTIQRTQQEDSAVYLCASSNNERFYEQYFGPGTRLTVT.

The chain links TRBV10-3 to TRBJ2-5, with a tentative D call TRBD2 (5 bases). This CDR3 comprises 13 residues. Looked up from germline, CDR1 is ENHRY and CDR2 is SYGVKD. Trimming removed 1 base at V and 5 bases at J, with 8 bases between. DNA of the CDR3: TGTGCCATCAGTGAGTGGACTGAGGAGACCCAGTACTTC. Translation gives CAISEWTEETQYF.

The chain carries TRBV28 and TRBJ2-7; tentative D call: TRBD2 (6 bases). V was pared by 10 bases and J by 3 bases, with 10 bases between. The CDR3 consists of 11 residues. CDR1 is MDHEN, CDR2 SYDVKM, per germline. Written as DNA, the CDR3 is TGTGCCATCGGAGGGAACTACGAGCAGTACTTC. It is translated as CAIGGNYEQYF.

The chain links TRBV2 to TRBJ1-1, with D tentatively TRBD1 (6 bases). V lost 5 bases, J lost 4 bases, and 14 bases lay in between. Germline CDR1 and CDR2: SNHLY and FYNNEI. The CDR3 runs 14 residues. The DNA of the CDR3 is TGTGCCAGCAGTTTGACAAGGGGGACCACTGAAGCTTTCTTT. Amino acid sequence: CASSLTRGTTEAFF.

The V and J genes are TRBV5-5 and TRBJ1-2; perhaps TRBD1 as D (5 bases). Deletions cut 4 bases from V and 5 bases from J, with 18 bases between. CDR3 size: 15 residues. The germline V gene encodes CDR1 SGHKS and CDR2 YYEKEE (reference sequence). The CDR3 DNA reads TGTGCCAGCAGCCAGGTGGGGGGAAGAGGATATGGCTACACCTTC. Amino acid sequence: CASSQVGGRGYGYTF.

This chain uses TRBV6-1 with TRBJ1-5; D is uncertain. Looked up from germline, CDR1 is MNHNS and CDR2 is SASEGT. V was shortened by 7 bases and J by 2 bases, with 12 bases between the two germline ends. The CDR3 runs 14 residues. CDR3 residues: CASISIARNQPQHF. The CDR3 region has the DNA TGTGCCAGCATCTCTATCGCCCGCAATCAGCCCCAGCATTTT.

The chain is built from TRBV5-4 and TRBJ1-2, with D uncertain. The ends were cut back, 4 bases at V and 5 bases at J, with 15 bases in the middle. There are 14 residues in the CDR3. The germline gives CDR1 SGHNT, CDR2 YYREEE (reference sequence). CDR3 nucleotides: TGTGCCAGCAGCACGCCACCCAACGGTTATGGCTACACCTTC. This encodes CASSTPPNGYGYTF.

The gene calls are TRBV6-5 and TRBJ1-1; 9 nucleotides align to TRBD1. This CDR3 region has 14 residues. Germline V lookup: CDR1 MNHEY, CDR2 SVGAGI. With V trimmed by 6 bases and J by 4 bases, 6 bases remained unmatched. The CDR3 bases are TGTGCCAGCAGCTGGAAACAGGGGGCCACTGAAGCTTTCTTT. Amino acid sequence: CASSWKQGATEAFF.

The V call is TRBV2, the J call TRBJ2-2; unclear D gene. The CDR3 loop spans 14 amino acids. The V and J ends lost 3 bases and 4 bases respectively, with 9 bases between them. Per the germline V gene, CDR1 is SNHLY and CDR2 is FYNNEI. As DNA, the CDR3 is TGTGCCAGCAGTGAGAGGCTGGTCACCGGGGAGCTGTTTTTT. Its protein product is CASSERLVTGELFF.

The chain has TRBV7-6 and TRBJ1-6, with TRBD1 matching over 8 bases. The germline gives CDR1 SGHVS, CDR2 FNYEAQ. This CDR3 has 15 residues. V dropped 5 bases and J dropped 7; count of bases not matched to a gene: 7. CDR3 loop: CASSEGQVGNSPLHF. The DNA for the CDR3 is TGTGCCAGCAGCGAGGGACAGGTGGGAAATTCACCCCTCCACTTT.

The gene calls are TRBV6-6 and TRBJ1-5; D gene uncertain. This CDR3 comprises 13 residues. In germline, CDR1 is MNHNY, CDR2 SVGAGI (reference sequence). The ends were cut back, 5 bases at V and 2 bases at J, with 7 bases in the middle. CDR3 coding DNA: TGTGCCAGCAGTGCCGACGGCAATCAGCCCCAGCATTTT. It encodes CASSADGNQPQHF.

The count of this clone is one. The chain carries TRBV5-1 and TRBJ1-2, with unresolved D. The CDR3 totals 15 residues. Deletions cut 0 bases from V and 0 bases from J, with 9 bases between. Germline lookup yields CDR1 SGHRS and CDR2 YFSETQ. CDR3 nucleotides: TGCGCCAGCAGCTTGGGGCAGGTTACTAACTATGGCTACACCTTC. Protein product: CASSLGQVTNYGYTF.

This clone has a single count. The chain links TRBV27 to TRBJ1-6; 7 nucleotides match TRBD1. The V and J ends lost 4 bases and 4 bases, in that order; junction bases with no gene match: 7. This CDR3 spans 16 amino acids. The germline V gene encodes CDR1 MNHEY and CDR2 SMNVEV (reference sequence). The CDR3 sequence is CASSSHSGGYNSPLHF. In DNA form, the CDR3 reads TGTGCCAGCAGTTCACATTCAGGGGGATATAATTCACCCCTCCACTTT.

The genes are TRBV2 and TRBJ2-3, with TRBD2 matching over 7 bases. Germline-derived CDR1 and CDR2 are SNHLY and FYNNEI. V lost 6 bases to trimming and J lost 0 bases; unmatched junction nucleotides: 12. This CDR3 spans 17 amino acids. In DNA, the CDR3 is TGTGCCAGCAGGGATTCGGGACTACTTATTAGCACAGATACGCAGTATTTT. This encodes CASRDSGLLISTDTQYF.

The chain employs TRBV9 and TRBJ2-3; the match to TRBD2 covers 8 bases. From germline, CDR1 is SGDLS and CDR2 YYNGEE. V shed 2 bases, J shed 2 bases, and the junction held 4 bases outside the gene matches. CDR3 length equals 15 residues. The CDR3 coding sequence is TGTGCCAGCAGCGTTAGCGGGGACGACACAGATACGCAGTATTTT. Residues: CASSVSGDDTDTQYF.

The chain employs TRBV18 and TRBJ1-2; possibly TRBD1 for D (5 bases). This CDR3 has 13 amino acids. V shed 6 bases and J shed 4 bases, with 12 bases lying between them. Germline V lookup: CDR1 KGHSH, CDR2 LQKENI. The CDR3 DNA reads TGTGCCAGCTCGGGAGACAGCCCCTATGGCTACACCTTC. Encoded protein: CASSGDSPYGYTF.